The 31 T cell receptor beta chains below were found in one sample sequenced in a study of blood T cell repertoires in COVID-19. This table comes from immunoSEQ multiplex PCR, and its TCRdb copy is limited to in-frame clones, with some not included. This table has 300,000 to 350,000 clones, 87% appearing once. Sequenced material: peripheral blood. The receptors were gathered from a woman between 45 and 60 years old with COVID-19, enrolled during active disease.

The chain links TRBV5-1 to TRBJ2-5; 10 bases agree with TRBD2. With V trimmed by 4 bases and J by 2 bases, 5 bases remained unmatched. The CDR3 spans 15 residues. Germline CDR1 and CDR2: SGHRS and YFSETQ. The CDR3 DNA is TGCGCCAGCAGCATCGGACTAGCGGATCAAGAGACCCAGTACTTC. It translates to CASSIGLADQETQYF.

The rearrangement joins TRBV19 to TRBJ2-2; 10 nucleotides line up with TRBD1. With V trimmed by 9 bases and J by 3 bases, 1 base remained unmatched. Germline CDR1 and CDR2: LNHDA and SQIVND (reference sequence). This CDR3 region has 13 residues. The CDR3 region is CARGQGYTGELFF. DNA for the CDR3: TGTGCCAGGGGACAGGGGTACACCGGGGAGCTGTTTTTT.

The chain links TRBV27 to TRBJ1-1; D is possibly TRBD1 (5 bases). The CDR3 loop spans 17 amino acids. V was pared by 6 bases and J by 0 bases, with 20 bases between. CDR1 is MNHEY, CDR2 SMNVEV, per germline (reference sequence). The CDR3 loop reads CASRSPGWVAMNTEAFF. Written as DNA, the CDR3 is TGTGCCAGCAGATCTCCAGGGTGGGTTGCCATGAACACTGAAGCTTTCTTT.

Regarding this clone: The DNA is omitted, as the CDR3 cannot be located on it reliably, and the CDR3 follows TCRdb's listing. The chain's CDR3 is CASTWGRGIADDSPLHF. This chain joins TRBV21-1 and TRBJ1-6. TRBV21-1 is annotated as a pseudogene. The CDR3 sequence runs 17 residues, both termini included.

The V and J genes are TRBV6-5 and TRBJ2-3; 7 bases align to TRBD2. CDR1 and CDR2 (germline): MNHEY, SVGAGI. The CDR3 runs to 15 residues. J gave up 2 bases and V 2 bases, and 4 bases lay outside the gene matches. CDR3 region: CASSYRGSFTDTQYF. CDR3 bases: TGTGCCAGCAGTTACCGCGGGAGTTTCACAGATACGCAGTATTTT.

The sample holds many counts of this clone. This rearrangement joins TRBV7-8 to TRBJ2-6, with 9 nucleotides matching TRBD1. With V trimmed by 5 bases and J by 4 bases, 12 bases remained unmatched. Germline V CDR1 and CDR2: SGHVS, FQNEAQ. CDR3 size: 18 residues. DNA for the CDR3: TGTGCCAGCAGCCCCCTTCCGGGACAGGGATCCGGGGCCAACGTCCTGACTTTC. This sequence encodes CASSPLPGQGSGANVLTF.

CDR3 DNA: TGTGCCAGCCAACTAGCGGTCTACAATGAGCAGTTCTTC. Its translation: CASQLAVYNEQFF. The chain has TRBV3-1 (or the pseudogene TRBV3-2) and TRBJ2-1, with 8 bases fitting TRBD2. Germline lookup yields CDR1 LGHDT and CDR2 YNNKEL (reference sequence). V dropped 8 bases and J dropped 3; count of bases not matched to a gene: 3. The CDR3 spans 13 residues.

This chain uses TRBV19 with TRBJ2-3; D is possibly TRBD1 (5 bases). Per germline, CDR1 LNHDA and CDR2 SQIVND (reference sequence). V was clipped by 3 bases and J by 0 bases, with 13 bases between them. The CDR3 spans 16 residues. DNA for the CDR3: TGTGCCAGTAGTATTAAAGACAGTTCTAGCACAGATACGCAGTATTTT. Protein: CASSIKDSSSTDTQYF.

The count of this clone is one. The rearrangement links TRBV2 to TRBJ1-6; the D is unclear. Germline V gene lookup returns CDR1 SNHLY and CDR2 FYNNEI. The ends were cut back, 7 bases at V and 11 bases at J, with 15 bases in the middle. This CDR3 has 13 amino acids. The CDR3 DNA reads TGTGCCAGCACCCGAACAGAGAGTACACCCCTCCACTTT. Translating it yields CASTRTESTPLHF.

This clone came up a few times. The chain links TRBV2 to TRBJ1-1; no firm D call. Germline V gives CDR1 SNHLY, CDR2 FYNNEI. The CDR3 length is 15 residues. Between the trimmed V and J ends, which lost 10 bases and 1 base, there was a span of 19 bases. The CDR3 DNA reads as TGTGCCACCTCAGCAGGTCCATCCCCGAACACTGAAGCTTTCTTT. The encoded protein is CATSAGPSPNTEAFF.

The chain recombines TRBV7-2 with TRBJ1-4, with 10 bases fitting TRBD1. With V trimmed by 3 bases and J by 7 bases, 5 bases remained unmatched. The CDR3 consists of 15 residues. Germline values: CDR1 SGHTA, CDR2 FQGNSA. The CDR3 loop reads CASSLLTGGSEKLFF. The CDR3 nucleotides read TGTGCCAGCAGCTTGTTGACAGGGGGCAGTGAAAAACTGTTTTTT.

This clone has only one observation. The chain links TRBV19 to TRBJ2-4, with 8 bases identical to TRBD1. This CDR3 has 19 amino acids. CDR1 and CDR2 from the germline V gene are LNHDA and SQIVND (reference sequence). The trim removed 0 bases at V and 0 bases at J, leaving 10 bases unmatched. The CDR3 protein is CASSIERTGSRKAKNIQYF. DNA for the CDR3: TGTGCCAGTAGTATAGAACGGACAGGGTCAAGGAAAGCCAAAAACATTCAGTACTTC.

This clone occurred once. The CDR3 sequence is CASSLVRGTGELFF. CDR3 bases: TGTGCCAGCAGCTTAGTAAGGGGCACCGGGGAGCTGTTTTTT. The rearrangement joins TRBV7-9 to TRBJ2-2; TRBD1 might be the D (5 bases). The germline CDR1 and CDR2 sequences are SEHNR and FQNEAQ (reference sequence). This CDR3 comprises 14 residues. V lost 1 base to trimming and J lost 4 bases, with 7 bases between them.

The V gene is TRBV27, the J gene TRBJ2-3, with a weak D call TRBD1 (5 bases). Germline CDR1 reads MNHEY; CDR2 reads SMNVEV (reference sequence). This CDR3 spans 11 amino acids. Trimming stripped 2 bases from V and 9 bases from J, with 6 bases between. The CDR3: CASSLAGTQYF. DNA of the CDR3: TGTGCCAGCAGTTTAGCAGGGACGCAGTATTTT.

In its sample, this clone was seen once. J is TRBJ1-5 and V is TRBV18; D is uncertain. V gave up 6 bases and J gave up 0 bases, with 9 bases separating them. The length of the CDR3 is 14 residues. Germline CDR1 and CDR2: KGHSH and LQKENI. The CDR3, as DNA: TGTGCCAGCTCGACGGAGACTAGCAATCAGCCCCAGCATTTT. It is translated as CASSTETSNQPQHF. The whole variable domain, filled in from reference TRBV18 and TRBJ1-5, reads NAGVMQNPRHLVRRRGQEARLRCSPMKGHSHVYWYRQLPEEGLKFMVYLQKENIIDESGMPKERFSAEFPKEGPSILRIQQVVRGDSAAYFCASSTETSNQPQHFGDGTRLSIL.

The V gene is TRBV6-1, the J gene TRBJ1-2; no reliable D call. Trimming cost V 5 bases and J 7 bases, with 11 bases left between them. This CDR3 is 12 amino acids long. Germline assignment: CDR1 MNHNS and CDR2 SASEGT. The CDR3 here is CASSPTSPGYTF. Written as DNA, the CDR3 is TGTGCCAGCAGTCCGACAAGCCCTGGCTACACCTTC.

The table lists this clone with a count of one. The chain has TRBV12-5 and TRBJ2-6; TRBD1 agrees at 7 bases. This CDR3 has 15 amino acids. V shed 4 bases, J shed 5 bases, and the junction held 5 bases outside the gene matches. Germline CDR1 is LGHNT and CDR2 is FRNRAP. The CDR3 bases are TGTGCTAGTGGTTCTCAGGGGGTCTGGGCCAACGTCCTGACTTTC. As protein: CASGSQGVWANVLTF.

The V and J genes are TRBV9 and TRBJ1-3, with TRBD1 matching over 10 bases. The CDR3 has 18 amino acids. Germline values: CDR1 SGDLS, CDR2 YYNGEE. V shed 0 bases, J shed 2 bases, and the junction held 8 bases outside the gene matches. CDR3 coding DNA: TGTGCCAGCAGCGTAGACGGGACAGGGGTATTAACTGGAAACACCATATATTTT. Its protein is CASSVDGTGVLTGNTIYF.

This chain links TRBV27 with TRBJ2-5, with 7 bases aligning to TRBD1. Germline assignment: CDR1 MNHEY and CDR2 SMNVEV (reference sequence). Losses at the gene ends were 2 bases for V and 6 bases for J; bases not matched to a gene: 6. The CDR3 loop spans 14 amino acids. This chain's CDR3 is CASSLIGGVQTQYF. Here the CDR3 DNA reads TGTGCCAGCAGTTTAATAGGGGGCGTCCAGACCCAGTACTTC.

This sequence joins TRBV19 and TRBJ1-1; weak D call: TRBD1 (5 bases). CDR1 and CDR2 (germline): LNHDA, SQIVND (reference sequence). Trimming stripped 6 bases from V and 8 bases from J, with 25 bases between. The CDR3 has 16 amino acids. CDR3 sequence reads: CASRTGGLGGFQEAFF. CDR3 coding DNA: TGTGCCAGTAGAACCGGAGGGTTGGGGGGGTTTCAAGAAGCTTTCTTT. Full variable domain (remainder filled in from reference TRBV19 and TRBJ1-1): DGGITQSPKYLFRKEGQNVTLSCEQNLNHDAMYWYRQDPGQGLRLIYYSQIVNDFQKGDIAEGYSVSREKKESFPLTVTSAQKNPTAFYLCASRTGGLGGFQEAFFGQGTRLTVV.

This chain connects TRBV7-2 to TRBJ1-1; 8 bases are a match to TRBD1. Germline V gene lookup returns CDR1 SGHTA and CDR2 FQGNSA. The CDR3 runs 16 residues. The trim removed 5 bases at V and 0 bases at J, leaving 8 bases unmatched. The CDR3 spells CASSPGTGLMNTEAFF. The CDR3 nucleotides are TGTGCCAGCAGCCCGGGGACAGGTCTCATGAACACTGAAGCTTTCTTT.

CDR3 in DNA: TGTGCCAGCAGTTTTTTTTCGGCTAACTATGGCTACACCTTC. This gives the protein CASSFFSANYGYTF. V and J are TRBV28 and TRBJ1-2; D ambiguous. From germline, CDR1 is MDHEN and CDR2 SYDVKM. CDR3 length: 14 amino acids. V was pared by 3 bases and J by 0 bases, with 8 bases between.

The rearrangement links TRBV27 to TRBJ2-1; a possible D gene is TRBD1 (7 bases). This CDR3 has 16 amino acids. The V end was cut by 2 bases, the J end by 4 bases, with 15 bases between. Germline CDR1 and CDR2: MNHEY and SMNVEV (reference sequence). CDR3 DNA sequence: TGTGCCAGCAGTTTACAAGGAGGGGGCCTTTACAATGAGCAGTTCTTC. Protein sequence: CASSLQGGGLYNEQFF.

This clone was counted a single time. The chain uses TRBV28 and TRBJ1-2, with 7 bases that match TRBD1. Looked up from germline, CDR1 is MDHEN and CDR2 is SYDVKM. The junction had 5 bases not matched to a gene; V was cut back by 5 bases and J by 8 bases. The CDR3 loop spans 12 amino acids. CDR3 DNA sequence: TGTGCCAGCAGTCCGGGACAGTGGGGCTACACCTTC. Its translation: CASSPGQWGYTF.

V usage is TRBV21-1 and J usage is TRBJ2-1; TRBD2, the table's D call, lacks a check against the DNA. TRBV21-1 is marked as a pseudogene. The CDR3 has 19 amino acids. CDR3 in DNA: TGTGCCAGCAGCAAGGGACAGGGCAAACTAGCGGGCCCTTTTAATGAGCAGTTCTTC. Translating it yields CASSKGQGKLAGPFNEQFF.

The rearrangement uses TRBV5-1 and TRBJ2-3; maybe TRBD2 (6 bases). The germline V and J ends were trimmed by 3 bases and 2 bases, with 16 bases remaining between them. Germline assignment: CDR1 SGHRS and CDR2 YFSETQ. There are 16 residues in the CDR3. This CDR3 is CASSSSVGGFTDTQYF. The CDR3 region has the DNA TGCGCCAGCAGCTCCAGCGTGGGGGGTTTCACAGATACGCAGTATTTT. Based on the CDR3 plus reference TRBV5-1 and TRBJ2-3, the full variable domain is KAGVTQTPRYLIKTRGQQVTLSCSPISGHRSVSWYQQTPGQGLQFLFEYFSETQRNKGNFPGRFSGRQFSNSRSEMNVSTLELGDSALYLCASSSSVGGFTDTQYFGPGTRLTVL.

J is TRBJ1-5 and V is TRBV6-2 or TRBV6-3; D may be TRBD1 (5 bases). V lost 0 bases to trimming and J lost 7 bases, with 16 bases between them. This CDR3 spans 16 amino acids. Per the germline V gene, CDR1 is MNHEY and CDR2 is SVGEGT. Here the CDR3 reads CASSYSLYRQPQPQHF. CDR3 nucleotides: TGTGCCAGCAGTTACTCGTTGTACCGACAGCCACAGCCCCAGCATTTT.

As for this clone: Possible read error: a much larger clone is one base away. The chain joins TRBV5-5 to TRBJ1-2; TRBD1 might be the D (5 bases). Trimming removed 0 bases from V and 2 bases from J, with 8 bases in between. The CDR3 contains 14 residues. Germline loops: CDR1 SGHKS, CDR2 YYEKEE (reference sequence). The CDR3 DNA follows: TGTGCCAGCAGCTTGGGGCAGGGCAACTATGGCTACACCTTC. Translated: CASSLGQGNYGYTF.

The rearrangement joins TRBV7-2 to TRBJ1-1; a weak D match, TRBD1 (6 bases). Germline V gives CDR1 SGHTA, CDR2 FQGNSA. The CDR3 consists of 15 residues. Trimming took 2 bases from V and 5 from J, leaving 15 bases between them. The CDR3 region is CASSLTPGERTEAFF. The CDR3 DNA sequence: TGTGCCAGCAGCTTAACTCCAGGGGAAAGGACTGAAGCTTTCTTT.

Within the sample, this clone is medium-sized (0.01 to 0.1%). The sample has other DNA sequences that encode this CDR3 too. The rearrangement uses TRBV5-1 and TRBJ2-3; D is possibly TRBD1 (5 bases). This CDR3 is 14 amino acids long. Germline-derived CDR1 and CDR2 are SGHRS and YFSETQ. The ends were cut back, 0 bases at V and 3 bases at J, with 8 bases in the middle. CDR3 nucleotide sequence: TGCGCCAGCAGCTTGGCCTCAGGGACAGATACGCAGTATTTT. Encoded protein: CASSLASGTDTQYF.

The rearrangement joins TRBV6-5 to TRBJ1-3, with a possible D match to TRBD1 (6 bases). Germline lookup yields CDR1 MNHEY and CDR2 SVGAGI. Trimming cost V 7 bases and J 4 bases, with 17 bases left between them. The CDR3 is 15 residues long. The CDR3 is CASTRSGGSGNTIYF. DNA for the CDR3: TGTGCCAGCACCCGATCGGGGGGCAGCGGAAACACCATATATTTT.